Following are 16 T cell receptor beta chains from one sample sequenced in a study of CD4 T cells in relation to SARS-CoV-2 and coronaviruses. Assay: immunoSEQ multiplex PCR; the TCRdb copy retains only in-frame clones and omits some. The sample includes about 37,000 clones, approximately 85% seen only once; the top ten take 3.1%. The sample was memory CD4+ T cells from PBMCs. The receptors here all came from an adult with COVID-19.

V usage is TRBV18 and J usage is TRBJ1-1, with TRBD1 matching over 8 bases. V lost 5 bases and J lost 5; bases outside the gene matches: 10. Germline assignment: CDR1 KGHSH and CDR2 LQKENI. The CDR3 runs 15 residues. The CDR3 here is CASSRQQGESTEAFF. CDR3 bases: TGTGCCAGCTCAAGACAACAGGGGGAGAGTACTGAAGCTTTCTTT.

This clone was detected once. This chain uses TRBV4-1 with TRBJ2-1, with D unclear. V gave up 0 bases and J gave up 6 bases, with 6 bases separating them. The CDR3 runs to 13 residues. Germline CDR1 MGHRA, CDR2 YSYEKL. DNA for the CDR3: TGCGCCAGCAGCCAAGACAGAGTCAATGAGCAGTTCTTC. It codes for CASSQDRVNEQFF.

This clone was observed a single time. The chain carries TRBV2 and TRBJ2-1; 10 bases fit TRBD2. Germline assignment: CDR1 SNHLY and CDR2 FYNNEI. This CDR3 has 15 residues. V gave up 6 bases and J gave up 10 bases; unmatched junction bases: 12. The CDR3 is CASREGAWTSGEQFF. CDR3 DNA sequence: TGTGCCAGCAGGGAGGGGGCATGGACTAGCGGAGAGCAGTTCTTC.

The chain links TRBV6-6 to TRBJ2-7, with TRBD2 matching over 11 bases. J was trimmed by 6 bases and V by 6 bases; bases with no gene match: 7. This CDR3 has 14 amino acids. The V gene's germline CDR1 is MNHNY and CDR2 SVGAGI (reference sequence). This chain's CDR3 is CASRLAGGGSEQYF. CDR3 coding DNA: TGTGCCAGCAGGCTAGCGGGAGGAGGGAGCGAGCAGTACTTC.

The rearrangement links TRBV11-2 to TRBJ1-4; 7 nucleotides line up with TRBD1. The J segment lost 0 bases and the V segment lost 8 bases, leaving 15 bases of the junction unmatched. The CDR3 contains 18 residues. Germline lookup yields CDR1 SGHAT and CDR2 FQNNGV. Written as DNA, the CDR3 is TGTGCCAGCGCCTCCCCCCGAGGGGGCGAAGCAACTAATGAAAAACTGTTTTTT. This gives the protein CASASPRGGEATNEKLFF. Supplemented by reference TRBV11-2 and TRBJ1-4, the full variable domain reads EAGVAQSPRYKIIEKRQSVAFWCNPISGHATLYWYQQILGQGPKLLIQFQNNGVVDDSQLPKDRFSAERLKGVDSTLKIQPAKLEDSAVYLCASASPRGGEATNEKLFFGSGTQLSVL.

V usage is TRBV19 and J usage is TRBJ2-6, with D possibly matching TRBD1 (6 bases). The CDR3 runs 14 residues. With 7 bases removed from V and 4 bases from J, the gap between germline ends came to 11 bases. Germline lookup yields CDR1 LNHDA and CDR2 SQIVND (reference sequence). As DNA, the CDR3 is TGTGCCAGTAAAACAGGGTTAGGGGCCAACGTCCTGACTTTC. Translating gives CASKTGLGANVLTF.

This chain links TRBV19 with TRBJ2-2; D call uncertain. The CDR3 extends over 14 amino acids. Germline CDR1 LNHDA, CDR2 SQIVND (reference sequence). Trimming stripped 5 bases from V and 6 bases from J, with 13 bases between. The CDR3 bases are TGTGCCAGTAGTCAAACTACTTTTCCCGGGGAGCTGTTTTTT. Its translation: CASSQTTFPGELFF.

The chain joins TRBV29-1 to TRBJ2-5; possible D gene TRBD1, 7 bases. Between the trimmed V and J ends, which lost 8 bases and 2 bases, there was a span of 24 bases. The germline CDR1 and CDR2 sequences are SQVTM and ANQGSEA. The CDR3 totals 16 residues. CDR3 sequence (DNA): TGCAGCTTGCGGGACAGCGTCTGGAATAAACAAGAGACCCAGTACTTC. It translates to CSLRDSVWNKQETQYF.

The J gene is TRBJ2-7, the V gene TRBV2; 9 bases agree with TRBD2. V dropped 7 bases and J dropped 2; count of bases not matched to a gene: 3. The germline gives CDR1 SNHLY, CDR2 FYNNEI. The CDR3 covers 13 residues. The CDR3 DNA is TGTGCCAGCACCCTAGCGGGGACCTACGAGCAGTACTTC. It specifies CASTLAGTYEQYF.

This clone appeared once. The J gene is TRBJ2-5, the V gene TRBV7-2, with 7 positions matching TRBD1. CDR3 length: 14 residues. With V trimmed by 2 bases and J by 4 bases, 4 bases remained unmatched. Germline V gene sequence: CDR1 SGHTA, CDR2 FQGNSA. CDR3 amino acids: CASSLLYRGETQYF. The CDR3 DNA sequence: TGTGCCAGCAGCTTACTGTACAGGGGAGAGACCCAGTACTTC.

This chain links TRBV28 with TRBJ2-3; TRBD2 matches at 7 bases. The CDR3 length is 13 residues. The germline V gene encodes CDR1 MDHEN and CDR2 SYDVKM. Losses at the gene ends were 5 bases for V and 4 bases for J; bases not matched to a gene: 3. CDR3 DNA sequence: TGTGCCAGCAGTCTCCTAGCGGCAGATACGCAGTATTTT. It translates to CASSLLAADTQYF.

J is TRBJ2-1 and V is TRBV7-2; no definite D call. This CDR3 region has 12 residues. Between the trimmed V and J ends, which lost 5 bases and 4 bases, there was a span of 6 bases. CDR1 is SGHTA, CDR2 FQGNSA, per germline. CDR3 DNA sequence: TGTGCCAGCAGCGGTGGTTACAATGAGCAGTTCTTC. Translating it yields CASSGGYNEQFF.

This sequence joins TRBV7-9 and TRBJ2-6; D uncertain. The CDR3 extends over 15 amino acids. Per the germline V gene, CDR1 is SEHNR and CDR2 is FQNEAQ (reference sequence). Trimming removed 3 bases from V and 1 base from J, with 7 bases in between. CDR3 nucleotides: TGTGCCAGCAGCTTTCGCCAGTCTGGGGCCAACGTCCTGACTTTC. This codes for CASSFRQSGANVLTF.

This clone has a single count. This chain's CDR3 is CATSGDRNTGELFF. The CDR3 region has the DNA TGTGCCACCAGCGGGGACAGGAACACCGGGGAGCTGTTTTTT. V gene TRBV15 combines with J gene TRBJ2-2; 7 bases fit TRBD1. Germline V gene data show CDR1 as LNHNV and CDR2 as YYDKDF (reference sequence). V lost 5 bases, J lost 1 base, and 1 base stayed unmatched. The CDR3 extends over 14 amino acids.

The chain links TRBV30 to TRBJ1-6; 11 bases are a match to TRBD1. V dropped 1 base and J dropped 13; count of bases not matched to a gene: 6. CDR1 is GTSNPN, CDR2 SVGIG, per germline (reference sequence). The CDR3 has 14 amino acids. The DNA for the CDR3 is TGTGCCTGGAGTGGTGGACAGGGGGCTCAGCCCCTCCACTTT. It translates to CAWSGGQGAQPLHF.

CDR3 residues: CASSSDRSPLHF. The CDR3 nucleotides are TGTGCCAGCAGCTCGGACCGTTCACCCCTCCACTTT. The V gene is TRBV7-9, the J gene TRBJ1-6, with D hard to call. The CDR3 length is 12 residues. Germline assignment: CDR1 SEHNR and CDR2 FQNEAQ (reference sequence). The V end lost 4 bases, the J end lost 9 bases, and 7 bases lay between the germline ends.